This T cell receptor beta chain emerged from a study of beta chain features in type 1 diabetes. Study results and limitations: PCR may have favored shorter templates equally in patients and controls.

The germline gives CDR1 GTSNPN, CDR2 SVGIG (reference sequence). With V trimmed by 4 bases and J by 5 bases, 6 bases remained unmatched. CDR3 length: 14 residues. Sequenced material consisted of expressed TCRB transcripts (all of the isolated RNA was reverse transcribed). An average around 3.8 million reads came from naive, central memory and regulatory T cell samples. Here immunoSEQ multiplex PCR was the method, and the copy in TCRdb shows in-frame clones only, minus some. The sample has around 350,000 clones, approximately 12% seen once; the top ten hold approximately 0.015%. On this clone itself: What it binds is unknown.

The gene calls are TRBV30 and TRBJ2-1; 9 positions match TRBD2. This receptor was identified in a man younger than 35 in good health. The specimen sequenced was naive CD4+ T cells from blood. Here the CDR3 reads CAWKSRLADNEQFF. The CDR3 nucleotides are TGTGCCTGGAAATCCCGACTAGCGGACAATGAGCAGTTCTTC.